The rows below give T cell receptor beta chains drawn from one sample of a study of cytomegalovirus exposure and HLA in healthy donors. Profiling relied on immunoSEQ multiplex PCR, and the TCRdb table lists in-frame clones only, not all of them. The sample has about 50,000 clones. The sample consisted of PBMCs. The receptors originated from a man aged 18 to 29 in good health and CMV-seropositive. Each CDR3 is given with its conserved first and last residue. A D gene is named only where the DNA matches it firmly.

cdr3_length j_call d_call v_call cdr3_nt cdr3_aa
18 TRBJ2-5 TRBD1 TRBV4-1 TGCGCCAGCAGCCAAAGATCAGACGGGGACAGGAGTCAAGAGACCCAGTACTTC CASSQRSDGDRSQETQYF
12 TRBJ2-7 TRBD1 TRBV11-2 TGTGCCAGTACACAGGGGCCGTACGAGCAGTACTTC CASTQGPYEQYF
13 TRBJ1-1 - TRBV28 TGTGCCAGCAGGCCGGGGGGGTATTCTGAAGCTTTCTTT CASRPGGYSEAFF
15 TRBJ1-5 TRBD1 TRBV4-1 TGCGCCAGCAGCCAAAGACGGACAGGGACTCAGCCCCAGCATTTT CASSQRRTGTQPQHF
15 TRBJ2-2 - TRBV6-1 TGTGCCAGCAGTGACAGCGCCCCGAACACCGGGGAGCTGTTTTTT CASSDSAPNTGELFF
13 TRBJ2-7 - TRBV11-2 TGTGCCAGCAGCTTATATACTTCCTACGAGCAGTACTTC CASSLYTSYEQYF
15 TRBJ2-7 TRBD1 TRBV5-5 TGTGCCAGCAGCTTGGGAGACAGGGGCCGCTACGAGCAGTACTTC CASSLGDRGRYEQYF
16 TRBJ2-7 - TRBV7-9 TGTGCCAGCAGCTTACTCTCTCCAGCGTACTCCTACGAGCAGTACTTC CASSLLSPAYSYEQYF
14 TRBJ1-2 - TRBV10-3 TGTGCCATCAGTGAAAGTTGGCAGGGGAATGGCTACACCTTC CAISESWQGNGYTF
15 TRBJ1-1 - TRBV7-8 TGTGCCAGCAGCCCAGACCCTCCCGCGGGGGAAGAAGCTTTCTTT CASSPDPPAGEEAFF
13 TRBJ2-1 TRBD2 TRBV6-5 TGTGCCAGCAGTGAGCTGGGGGGGAATGAGCAGTTCTTC CASSELGGNEQFF
16 TRBJ1-5 - TRBV5-1 TGTGCCAGCAGCTTGGCGGGGACACTTGGAAGTCAGCCCCAGCATTTT CASSLAGTLGSQPQHF
17 TRBJ2-7 TRBD1 TRBV19 TGTGCCAGTAGTATTAATGGGATCAGGGGGCTCTCCTACGAGCAGTACTTC CASSINGIRGLSYEQYF
15 TRBJ2-7 TRBD2 TRBV28 TGTGCCAGCGGACTACGACTAGCGGGATTCTACGAGCAGTACTTC CASGLRLAGFYEQYF
14 TRBJ1-6 - TRBV6-6 TGTGCCAGCAGCCCGCGCGACGGAGGATCACCCCTCCACTTT CASSPRDGGSPLHF
16 TRBJ1-1 - TRBV27 TGTGCCAGCAAGATAGGCTACCTGGACAGGAACACTGAAGCTTTCTTT CASKIGYLDRNTEAFF
17 TRBJ1-2 TRBD1 TRBV18 TGTGCCAGCTCACCCGGAACGGGGGGACAGGGAGGCTATGGCTACACCTTC CASSPGTGGQGGYGYTF
14 TRBJ2-7 - TRBV7-6 TGTGCCAGCAGCTCGACTTCTGACCGGCGCGAGCAGTACTTC CASSSTSDRREQYF
13 TRBJ1-1 TRBD1 TRBV12-5 TGTGCTAGTGGCCCTACAGGGGGCACTGAAGCTTTCTTT CASGPTGGTEAFF
16 TRBJ2-4 TRBD1 TRBV28 TGTGCCAGCAGTTTGCTACCGGGACAGGTACCGAACATTCAGTACTTC CASSLLPGQVPNIQYF
14 TRBJ1-1 - TRBV7-8 TGTGCCAGCAGCCCAGGGAGGCTGAGCACTGAAGCTTTCTTT CASSPGRLSTEAFF
15 TRBJ2-3 - TRBV30 TGTGCCTGGAGTGCACTAGGAGGGTTCACAGATACGCAGTATTTT CAWSALGGFTDTQYF
15 TRBJ1-1 - TRBV7-3 TGTGCCAGCAGTTTAGAGGGGGTTATATACACTGAAGCTTTCTTT CASSLEGVIYTEAFF
15 TRBJ2-1 TRBD2 TRBV10-1 TGCGCCAGCAGTGGGACTCTAGCGGCGGACAATGAGCAGTTCTTC CASSGTLAADNEQFF
16 TRBJ2-7 - TRBV5-5 TGTGCCAGCAGCTTGGATTTGCGGAGAAGCTCTACGGAGCAGTACTTC CASSLDLRRSSTEQYF
14 TRBJ2-5 TRBD1 TRBV25-1 TGTGCCAGCAGTGAGAAGGACAGGAAAGAGACCCAGTACTTC CASSEKDRKETQYF
16 TRBJ2-1 TRBD2 TRBV4-2 TGTGCCAGCAGCCAAGACCCCGGGACTAGCGGGAGTGAGCAGTTCTTC CASSQDPGTSGSEQFF
14 TRBJ1-2 TRBD1 TRBV9 TGTGCCAGCAGCGCCGGGACAGGGACCTATGGCTACACCTTC CASSAGTGTYGYTF
16 TRBJ2-2 TRBD2 TRBV7-3 TGTGCCAGCAGCTTAACGGGCGGGAGGGCCACCGGGGAGCTGTTTTTT CASSLTGGRATGELFF
16 TRBJ2-3 TRBD2 TRBV19 TGTGCCAGTAGTATGATGACTAGCGGGAGGACAGATACGCAGTATTTT CASSMMTSGRTDTQYF
13 TRBJ2-7 TRBD1 TRBV19 TGTGCCAGTAGTATTGAGACAGGGCACGAGCAGTACTTC CASSIETGHEQYF
16 TRBJ2-5 TRBD1 TRBV15 TGTGCCACCAGCAGGGCTGGGACAGGCGAACAAGAGACCCAGTACTTC CATSRAGTGEQETQYF
17 TRBJ2-2 - TRBV2 TGTGCCAGCAGTGAAGGGCAGATGGTTGCTCTGACCGGGGAGCTGTTTTTT CASSEGQMVALTGELFF
11 TRBJ2-1 - TRBV18 TGTGCCAGCTCCCAATACAATGAGCAGTTCTTC CASSQYNEQFF
17 TRBJ2-1 TRBD2 TRBV11-3 TGTGCCAGCAGCTTAGAACTAGCGGGGGACACCTACAATGAGCAGTTCTTC CASSLELAGDTYNEQFF
13 TRBJ1-2 - TRBV4-1 TGCGCCAGCAGCCAAGGGGAGCCTTATGGCTACACCTTC CASSQGEPYGYTF
16 TRBJ1-4 TRBD1 TRBV5-1 TGCGCCAGCAGCAAGGGCCCGGGACAGCATAATGAAAAACTGTTTTTT CASSKGPGQHNEKLFF
14 TRBJ1-5 TRBD1 TRBV6-6 TGTGCCATCAGGGGGGGGCCTAGCAATCAGCCCCAGCATTTT CAIRGGPSNQPQHF
14 TRBJ1-1 - TRBV6-5 TGTGCCAGCAGTGAAAGCCACCAGAACACTGAAGCTTTCTTT CASSESHQNTEAFF
18 TRBJ1-1 - TRBV12-5 TGTGCTAGTGGTTTGGTAACGAGGGCCTCCTTTATGAACACTGAAGCTTTCTTT CASGLVTRASFMNTEAFF